One T cell receptor beta chain is described in this entry. As yet, its antigen is unknown. The CDR3 is 15 residues long. The V segment lost 2 bases and the J segment 6 bases; nucleotides outside the gene matches: 4. Germline CDR1 and CDR2: SNHLY and FYNNEI. This specimen belongs to a study of OX40 agonist ivuxolimab in advanced cancers. Study as a whole: Patients were infused with ivuxolimab every 2 weeks at 0.01 to 10 mg/kg. Patients undergoing dose escalation presented with hepatocellular carcinoma, melanoma, renal cell or head and neck cancer.

Sequenced by immunoSEQ multiplex PCR; TCRdb stores in-frame clones only, minus some. The table records 35,000 to 45,000 clones, 80% to 95% of them present only once. Findings and limits, study-wide: What antigens the expanded peripheral T cells recognized was never established. Among the lowest peripheral clonal expansion occurred in 0.1-3.0 mg/kg partial responders.

This TCR came from an adult with an advanced solid tumor such as melanoma, head and neck, liver or kidney cancer. The source was CD4+ or CD8+ T cells sorted from blood, collected in a trial of the OX40 agonist ivuxolimab. The chain recombines TRBV2 with TRBJ2-3; 11 bases line up with TRBD2. DNA of the CDR3: TGTGCCAGCAGTGAAACTAGCGGGAGTCTCGATACGCAGTATTTT. Protein product: CASSETSGSLDTQYF.